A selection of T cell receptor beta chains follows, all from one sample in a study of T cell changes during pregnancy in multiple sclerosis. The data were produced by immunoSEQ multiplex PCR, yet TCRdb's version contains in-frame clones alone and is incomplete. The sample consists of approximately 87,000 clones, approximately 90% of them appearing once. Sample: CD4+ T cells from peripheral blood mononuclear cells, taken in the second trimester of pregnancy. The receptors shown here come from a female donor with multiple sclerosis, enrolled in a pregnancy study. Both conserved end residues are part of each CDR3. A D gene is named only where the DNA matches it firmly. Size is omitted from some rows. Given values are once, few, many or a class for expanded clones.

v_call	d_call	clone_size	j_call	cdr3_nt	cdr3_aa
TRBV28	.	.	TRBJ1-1	TGTGCCAGCAGTTCGACATTGAACACTGAAGCTTTCTTT	CASSSTLNTEAFF
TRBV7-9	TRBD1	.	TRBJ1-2	TGTGCCAGCAGCCGGGACAGGGGTTTTGATGGCTACACCTTC	CASSRDRGFDGYTF
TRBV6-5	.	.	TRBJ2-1	TGTGCCAGCAGTTACTCGATCAGGGTAGTTAATGAGCAGTTCTTC	CASSYSIRVVNEQFF
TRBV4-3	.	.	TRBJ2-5	TGCGCCAGCAGCCAAGAGGTCGGGGGACTCCAAGAGACCCAGTACTTC	CASSQEVGGLQETQYF
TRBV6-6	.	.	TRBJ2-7	TGTGCCAGCAGTCCACAGGGTCCCTACGAGCAGTACTTC	CASSPQGPYEQYF
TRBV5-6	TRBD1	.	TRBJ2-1	TGTGCCAGCAGCGGGCCGGGACAGGGGTTGAGGGACAATGAGCAGTTCTTC	CASSGPGQGLRDNEQFF
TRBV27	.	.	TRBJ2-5	TGTGCCAGCAGTTTAATGGGGGCCGGGGAGACCCAGTACTTC	CASSLMGAGETQYF
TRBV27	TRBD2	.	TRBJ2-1	TGTGCCAGCAGTCCTCAAGCGGGGGTAGCCTACAATGAGCAGTTCTTC	CASSPQAGVAYNEQFF
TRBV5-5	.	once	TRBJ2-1	TGTGCCAGCAGCTTGGGACAGGTTTACAATGAGCAGTTCTTC	CASSLGQVYNEQFF
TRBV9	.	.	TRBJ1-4	TGTGCCAGCAGCGGGGGGGGTGCGGGGATGAAAAAACTGTTTTTT	CASSGGGAGMKKLFF
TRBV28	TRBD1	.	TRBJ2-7	TGTGCCAGCAGCCCCTACGGGACAGGGGCCTACGAGCAGTACTTC	CASSPYGTGAYEQYF
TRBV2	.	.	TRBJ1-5	TGTGCCAGCAAGGGGGATAGCAATCAGCCCCAGCATTTT	CASKGDSNQPQHF
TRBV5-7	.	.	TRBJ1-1	TGTGCCAGCAGCCAAGACGGGGGTGAAGCTTTCTTT	CASSQDGGEAFF
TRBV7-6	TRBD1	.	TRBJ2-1	TGTGCCAGCAGCCCCTCGGACAGGGGGCTGTCCTACAATGAGCAGTTCTTC	CASSPSDRGLSYNEQFF
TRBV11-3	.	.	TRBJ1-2	TGTGCCAGCAGCTTAGACGGGGGCTACACCTTC	CASSLDGGYTF
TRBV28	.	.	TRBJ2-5	TGTGCCAGCAGTCTCACGGTGAAATCGGAGACCCAGTACTTC	CASSLTVKSETQYF